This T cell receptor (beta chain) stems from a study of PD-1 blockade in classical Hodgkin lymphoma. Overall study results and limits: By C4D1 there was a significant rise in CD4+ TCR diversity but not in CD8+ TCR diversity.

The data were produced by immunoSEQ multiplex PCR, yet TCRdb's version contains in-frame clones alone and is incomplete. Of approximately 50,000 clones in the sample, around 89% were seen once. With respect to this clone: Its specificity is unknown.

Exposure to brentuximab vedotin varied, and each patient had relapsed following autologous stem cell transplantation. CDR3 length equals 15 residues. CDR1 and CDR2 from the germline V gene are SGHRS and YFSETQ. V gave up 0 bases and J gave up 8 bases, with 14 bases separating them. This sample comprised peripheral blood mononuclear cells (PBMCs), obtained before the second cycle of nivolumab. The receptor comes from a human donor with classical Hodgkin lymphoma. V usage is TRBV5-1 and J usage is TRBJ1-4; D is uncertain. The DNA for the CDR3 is TGCGCCAGCAGCTTGGGCCCCCAGAGGGAAGAAAAACTGTTTTTT. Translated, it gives CASSLGPQREEKLFF.